This T cell receptor beta chain was captured in a study of T cell responses to AZD1222 COVID-19 vaccine (dated by TCRdb to the early 2020s). For context, the study as a whole: AZD1222 recipients whose second dose came at about 4 weeks and those whose second dose came at about 12 weeks were combined into one group, since spike-specific TCR depth and breadth did not differ between the two schedules. Trial participants were enrolled into age subgroups of 18-55, 56-69 and 70-plus years, which contained about 150, 28 and 57 TCR-sequenced participants, respectively. TCR sequencing was performed for approximately 240 trial participants, of whom around 200 were given two doses of AZD1222 and around 25 were given two doses of MenACWY control vaccine.

The sample's time point label is to be understood as: baseline before first vaccination. Vaccinee samples were obtained from the UK trials COV001 and COV002, which included a single-blind randomized controlled phase 2/3 trial of AZD1222 (ChAdOx1 nCoV-19) in healthy adults. For TCRbeta chain sequencing, PBMC samples from trial participants were taken at day 0 and at day 28 after the second dose. The investigation overall reported the following: Conclusions about previously exposed vaccinees were limited because only 5 or 6 AZD1222 recipients were SARS-CoV-2 seropositive at baseline. Epitopes outside the regions mutated in the B.1.351 and B.1.1.7 variants were reportedly recognized by nearly half of the unique spike-specific TCRs. In the small 56-69-year group, the increase in depth fell short of significance, most likely because of low power. A significant rise in spike-specific TCR breadth and depth was observed after two AZD1222 doses relative to day 0 and relative to MenACWY recipients. The whole spike protein was spanned by vaccine-associated CD4 TCRs, and dominant responses were seen in regions 160-218 and 743-854. Most participants were white British and females outnumbered males, and the authors suggested that clonal diversity may have been underestimated. Because no day 14 peak-response samples were available, the repertoires could be characterized only after the peak T cell response.

Including cysteine and phenylalanine, the CDR3 has 13 amino acids. Of all the DNA, just the CDR3 is kept, 39 bases in frame from base 1. A distance of 16 bases separates the germline ends of V and J, which lose 3 bases and 13 bases respectively. The germline V gene sets CDR1 to KGHSH and CDR2 to LQKENI. About this clone itself: What antigen it recognizes has not been identified. No base qualities exist here, and no much larger clone lies one base off it.

The CDR3 regions of human TCRbeta chains were analyzed by immunosequencing. As for the authors' bioinformatics: TCRs in the repertoires were compared against a reference library of SARS-CoV-2-specific TCRs that had been generated with the MIRA antigen-specificity platform. Breadth was defined as the fraction of unique TCRs that were SARS-CoV-2-associated. Depth was defined as the fraction of total T cells that were SARS-CoV-2-associated. Each spike-specific TCR was assigned to its reactive spike region and to a CD4 or CD8 class using the MIRA data. Log10-transformed breadth and depth values were compared by one-way ANOVA with Sidak's multiple comparisons tests. Drawn from immuneACCESS, this table holds only the in-frame rearrangements with V and J called that TCRdb kept. Clones are partly lost; checked studies trace under half to an unresolved V gene and leave the rest unexplained. Clonal size and the V and J genes are those of that table, whereas D and trimming came from the DNA. In this sample the table shows over 150,000 clones, 88% of which occur a single time. The ten largest clones represent 0.4% to 0.5% of the sample.

The sequence was obtained from an adult in good health. This chain is built from TRBV18 and TRBJ2-1, and the D gene may be TRBD2, 5 bases matching. The sequencing used peripheral blood, collected on day 0 of AZD1222 vaccination. CDR3 reads: CASSPKAEAVQFF. The DNA sequence is given as TGTGCCAGCTCACCGAAGGCGGAGGCTGTCCAGTTCTTC.